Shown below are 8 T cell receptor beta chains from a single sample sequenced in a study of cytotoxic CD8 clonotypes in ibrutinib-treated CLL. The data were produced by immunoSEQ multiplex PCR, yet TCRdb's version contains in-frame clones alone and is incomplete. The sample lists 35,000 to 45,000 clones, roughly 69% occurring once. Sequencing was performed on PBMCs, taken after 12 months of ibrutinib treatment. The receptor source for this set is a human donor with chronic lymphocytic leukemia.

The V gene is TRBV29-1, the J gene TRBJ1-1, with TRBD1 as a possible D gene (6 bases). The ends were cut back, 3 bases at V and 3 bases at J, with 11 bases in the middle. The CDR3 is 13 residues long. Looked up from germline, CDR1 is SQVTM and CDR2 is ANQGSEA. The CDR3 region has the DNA TGCAGCGTTGAGGAACAGGGTTACACTGAAGCTTTCTTT. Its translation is CSVEEQGYTEAFF.

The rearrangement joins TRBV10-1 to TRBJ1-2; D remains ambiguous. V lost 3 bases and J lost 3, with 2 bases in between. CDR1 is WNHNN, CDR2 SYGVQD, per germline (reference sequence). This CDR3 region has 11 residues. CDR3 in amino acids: CASSDDYGYTF. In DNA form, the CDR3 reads TGCGCCAGCAGTGATGACTATGGCTACACCTTC.

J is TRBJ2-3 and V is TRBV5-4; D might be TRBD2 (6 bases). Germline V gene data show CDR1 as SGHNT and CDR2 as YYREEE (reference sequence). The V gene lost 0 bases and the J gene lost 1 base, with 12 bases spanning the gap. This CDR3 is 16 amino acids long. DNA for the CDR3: TGTGCCAGCAGCTTGGGCAGCGGGTCAGGCACAGATACGCAGTATTTT. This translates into CASSLGSGSGTDTQYF.

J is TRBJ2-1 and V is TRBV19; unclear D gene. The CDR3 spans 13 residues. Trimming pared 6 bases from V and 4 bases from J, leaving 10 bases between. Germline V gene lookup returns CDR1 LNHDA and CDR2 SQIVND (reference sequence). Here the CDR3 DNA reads TGTGCCAGTAGCCTTAAGATATACAATGAGCAGTTCTTC. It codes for CASSLKIYNEQFF. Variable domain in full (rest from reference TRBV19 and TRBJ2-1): DGGITQSPKYLFRKEGQNVTLSCEQNLNHDAMYWYRQDPGQGLRLIYYSQIVNDFQKGDIAEGYSVSREKKESFPLTVTSAQKNPTAFYLCASSLKIYNEQFFGPGTRLTVL.

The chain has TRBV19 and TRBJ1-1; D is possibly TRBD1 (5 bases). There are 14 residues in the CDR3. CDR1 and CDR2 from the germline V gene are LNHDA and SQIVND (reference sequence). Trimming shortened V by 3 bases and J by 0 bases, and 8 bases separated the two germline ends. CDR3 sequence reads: CASSISTVNTEAFF. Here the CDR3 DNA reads TGTGCCAGTAGTATCTCGACAGTGAACACTGAAGCTTTCTTT.

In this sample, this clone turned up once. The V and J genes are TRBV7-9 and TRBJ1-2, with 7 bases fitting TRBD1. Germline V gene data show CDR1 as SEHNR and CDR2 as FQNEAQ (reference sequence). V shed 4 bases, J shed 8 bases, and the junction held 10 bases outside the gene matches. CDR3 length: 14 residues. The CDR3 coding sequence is TGTGCCAGCAGCTCGAGGGGGCCTAGAGGGGGCTACACCTTC. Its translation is CASSSRGPRGGYTF.

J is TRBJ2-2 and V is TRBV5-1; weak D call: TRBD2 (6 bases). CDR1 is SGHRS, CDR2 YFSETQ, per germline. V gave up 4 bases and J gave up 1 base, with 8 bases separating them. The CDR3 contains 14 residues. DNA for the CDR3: TGCGCCAGCAGCCAAGCGGGGAACACCGGGGAGCTGTTTTTT. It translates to CASSQAGNTGELFF.

CDR3 nucleotide sequence: TGTGCCAGCAGTCGCAGGGACCCCGGAAACAATGAGCAGTTCTTC. This encodes CASSRRDPGNNEQFF. V and J are TRBV27 and TRBJ2-1; D is tentatively TRBD1 or TRBD2 (5 bases each). CDR3 size: 15 residues. From germline, CDR1 is MNHEY and CDR2 SMNVEV (reference sequence). With 5 bases removed from V and 5 bases from J, the gap between germline ends came to 16 bases.